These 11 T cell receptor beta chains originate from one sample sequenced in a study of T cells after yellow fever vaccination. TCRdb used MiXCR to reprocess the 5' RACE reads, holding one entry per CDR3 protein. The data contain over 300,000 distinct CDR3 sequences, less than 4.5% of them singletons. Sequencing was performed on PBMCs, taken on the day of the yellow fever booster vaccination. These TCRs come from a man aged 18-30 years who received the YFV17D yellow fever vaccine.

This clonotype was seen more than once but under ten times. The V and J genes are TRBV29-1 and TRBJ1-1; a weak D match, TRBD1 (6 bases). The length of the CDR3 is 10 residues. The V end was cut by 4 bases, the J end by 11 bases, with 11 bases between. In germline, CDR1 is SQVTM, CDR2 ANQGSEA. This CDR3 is CSVVGAEAFF. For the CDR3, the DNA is TGCAGCGTTGTGGGGGCCGAGGCTTTCTTT.

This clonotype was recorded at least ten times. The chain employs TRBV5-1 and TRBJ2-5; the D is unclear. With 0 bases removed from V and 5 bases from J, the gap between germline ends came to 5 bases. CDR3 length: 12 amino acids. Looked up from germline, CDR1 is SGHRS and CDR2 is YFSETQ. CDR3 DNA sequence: TGCGCCAGCAGCTTGGTGTCGGAGACCCAGTACTTC. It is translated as CASSLVSETQYF. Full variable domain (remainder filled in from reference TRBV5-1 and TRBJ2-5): KAGVTQTPRYLIKTRGQQVTLSCSPISGHRSVSWYQQTPGQGLQFLFEYFSETQRNKGNFPGRFSGRQFSNSRSEMNVSTLELGDSALYLCASSLVSETQYFGPGTRLLVL.

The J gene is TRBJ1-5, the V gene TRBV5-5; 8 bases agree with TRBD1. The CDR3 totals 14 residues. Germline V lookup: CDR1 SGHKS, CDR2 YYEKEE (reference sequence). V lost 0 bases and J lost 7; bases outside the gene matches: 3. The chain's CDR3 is CASSLEQGAQPQHF. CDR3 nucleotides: TGTGCCAGCAGCTTGGAGCAGGGGGCCCAGCCCCAGCATTTT.

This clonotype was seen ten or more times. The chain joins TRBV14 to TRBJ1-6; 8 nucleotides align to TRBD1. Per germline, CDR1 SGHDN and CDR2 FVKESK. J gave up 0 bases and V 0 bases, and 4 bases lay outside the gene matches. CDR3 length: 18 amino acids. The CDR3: CASSQDRGLSSYNSPLHF. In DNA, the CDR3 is TGTGCCAGCAGCCAAGACAGGGGGCTGAGCTCCTATAATTCACCCCTCCACTTT.

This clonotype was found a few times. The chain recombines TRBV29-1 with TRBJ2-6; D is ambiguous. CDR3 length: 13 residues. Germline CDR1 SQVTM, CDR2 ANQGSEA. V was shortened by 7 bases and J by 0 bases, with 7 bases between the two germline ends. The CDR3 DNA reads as TGCAGCGCTCCCTTCTCTGGGGCCAACGTCCTGACTTTC. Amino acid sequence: CSAPFSGANVLTF.

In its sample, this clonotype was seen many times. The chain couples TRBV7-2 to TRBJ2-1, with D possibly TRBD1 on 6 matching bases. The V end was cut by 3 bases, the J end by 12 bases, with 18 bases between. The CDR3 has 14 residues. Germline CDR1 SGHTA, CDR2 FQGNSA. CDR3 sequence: CASSFGTALRGQFF. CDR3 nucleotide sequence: TGTGCCAGCAGCTTCGGGACGGCCCTCAGGGGGCAGTTCTTC.

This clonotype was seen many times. The CDR3 loop is CASVSSAMANYGYTF. The CDR3 coding sequence is TGTGCTAGTGTTTCCTCGGCCATGGCTAACTATGGCTACACCTTC. J is TRBJ1-2 and V is TRBV12-5, with D unclear. Per germline, CDR1 LGHNT and CDR2 FRNRAP. This CDR3 contains 15 residues. V was pared by 7 bases and J by 0 bases, with 15 bases between.

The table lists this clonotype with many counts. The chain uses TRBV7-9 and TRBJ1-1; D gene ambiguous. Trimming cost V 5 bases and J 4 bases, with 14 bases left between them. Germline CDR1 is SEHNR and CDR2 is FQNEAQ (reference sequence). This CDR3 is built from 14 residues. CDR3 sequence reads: CASSPPQARTEAFF. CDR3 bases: TGTGCCAGCAGCCCCCCGCAGGCCCGCACTGAAGCTTTCTTT.

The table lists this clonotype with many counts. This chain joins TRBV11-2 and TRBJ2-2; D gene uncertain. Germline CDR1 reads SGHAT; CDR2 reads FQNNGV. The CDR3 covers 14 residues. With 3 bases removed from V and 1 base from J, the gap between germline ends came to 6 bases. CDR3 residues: CASSFRWNTGELFF. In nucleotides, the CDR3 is TGTGCCAGCAGCTTTCGGTGGAACACCGGGGAGCTGTTTTTT.

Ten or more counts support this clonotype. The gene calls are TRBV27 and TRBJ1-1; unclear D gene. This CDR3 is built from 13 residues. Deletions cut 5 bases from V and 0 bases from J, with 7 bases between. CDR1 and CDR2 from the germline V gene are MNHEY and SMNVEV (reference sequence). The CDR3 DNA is TGTGCCAGCAGTCCCTTGTTGAACACTGAAGCTTTCTTT. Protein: CASSPLLNTEAFF.

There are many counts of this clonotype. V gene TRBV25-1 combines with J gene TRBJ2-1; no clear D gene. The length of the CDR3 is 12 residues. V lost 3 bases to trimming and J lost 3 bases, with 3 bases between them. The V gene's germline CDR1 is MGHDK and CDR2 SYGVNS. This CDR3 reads CASSDHYNEQFF. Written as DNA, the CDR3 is TGTGCCAGCAGTGACCACTACAATGAGCAGTTCTTC.